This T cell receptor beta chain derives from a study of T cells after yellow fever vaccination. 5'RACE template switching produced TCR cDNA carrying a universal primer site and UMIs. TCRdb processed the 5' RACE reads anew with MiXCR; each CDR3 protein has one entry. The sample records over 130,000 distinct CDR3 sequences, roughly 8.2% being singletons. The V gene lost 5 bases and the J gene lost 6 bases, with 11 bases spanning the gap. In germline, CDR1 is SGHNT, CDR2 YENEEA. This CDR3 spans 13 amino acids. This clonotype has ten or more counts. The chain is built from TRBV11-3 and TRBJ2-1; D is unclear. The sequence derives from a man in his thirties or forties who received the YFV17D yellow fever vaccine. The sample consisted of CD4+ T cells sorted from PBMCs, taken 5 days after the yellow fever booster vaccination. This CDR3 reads CASSAIASNEQFF. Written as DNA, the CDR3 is TGTGCCAGCAGCGCCATCGCTAGCAATGAGCAGTTCTTC.